This T cell receptor beta chain was profiled in a study of patients and donors after allogeneic stem cell transplantation. TCRdb itself ran the RT-PCR reads through MiXCR, one entry per CDR3 protein. The table lists about 150,000 distinct CDR3 sequences, approximately 40% of them singletons. V lost 0 bases to trimming and J lost 2 bases; unmatched junction nucleotides: 4. The germline gives CDR1 DFQATT, CDR2 SNEGSKA (reference sequence). The CDR3 covers 15 residues. The rearrangement links TRBV20-1 to TRBJ1-5, with 7 bases identical to TRBD1. Specimen: blood, either unsorted or a sorted T cell fraction (not recorded which). This TCR came from a human donor who was either an allogeneic HSCT recipient or a stem cell or donor lymphocyte infusion donor (not recorded which). It is not recorded whose cells these are; they may come from a transplant donor. DNA of the CDR3: TGCAGTGCTAGAGATTACAGGGGTGGCAATCAGCCCCAGCATTTT. It is translated as CSARDYRGGNQPQHF.